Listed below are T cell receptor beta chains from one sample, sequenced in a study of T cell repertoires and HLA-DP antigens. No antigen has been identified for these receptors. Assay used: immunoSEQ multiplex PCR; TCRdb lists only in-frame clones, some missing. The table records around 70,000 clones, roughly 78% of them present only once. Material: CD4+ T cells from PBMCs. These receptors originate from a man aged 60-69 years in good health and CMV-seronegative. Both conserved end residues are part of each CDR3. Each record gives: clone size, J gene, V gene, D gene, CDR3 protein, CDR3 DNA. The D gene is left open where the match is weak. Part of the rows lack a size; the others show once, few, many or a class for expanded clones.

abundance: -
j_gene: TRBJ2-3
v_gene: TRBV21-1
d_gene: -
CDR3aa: CASSKEPLAGSTDTQYF
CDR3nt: TGTGCCAGCAGCAAAGAACCTCTAGCGGGAAGCACAGATACGCAGTATTTT

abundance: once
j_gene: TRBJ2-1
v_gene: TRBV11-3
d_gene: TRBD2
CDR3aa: CASSSVAGGARNEQFF
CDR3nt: TGTGCCAGCAGCTCCGTAGCGGGAGGGGCTAGAAATGAGCAGTTCTTC

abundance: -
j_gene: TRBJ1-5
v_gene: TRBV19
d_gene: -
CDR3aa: CASSPGIGGNQPQHF
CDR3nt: TGTGCCAGTAGTCCAGGGATCGGGGGGAATCAGCCCCAGCATTTT

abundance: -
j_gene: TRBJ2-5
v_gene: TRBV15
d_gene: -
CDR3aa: CATSRGRGETQYF
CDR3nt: TGTGCCACCAGCAGAGGGCGGGGAGAGACCCAGTACTTC

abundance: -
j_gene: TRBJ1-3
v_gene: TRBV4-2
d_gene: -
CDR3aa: CASSQVSARGIGNTIYF
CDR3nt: TGTGCCAGCAGCCAAGTTTCTGCCCGGGGGATAGGAAACACCATATATTTT

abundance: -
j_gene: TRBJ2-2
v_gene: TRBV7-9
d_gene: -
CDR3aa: CASSQFLGGTGELFF
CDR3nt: TGTGCCAGCAGCCAATTCCTTGGGGGCACCGGGGAGCTGTTTTTT

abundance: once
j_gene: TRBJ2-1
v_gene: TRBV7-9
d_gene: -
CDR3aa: CASSLARGGQFF
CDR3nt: TGTGCCAGCAGCTTAGCTAGGGGAGGCCAGTTCTTC

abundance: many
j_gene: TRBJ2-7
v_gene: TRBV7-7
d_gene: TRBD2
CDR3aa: CASSPTPAGALGYEQYF
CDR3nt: TGTGCCAGCAGCCCGACGCCAGCGGGGGCCCTCGGATACGAGCAGTACTTC

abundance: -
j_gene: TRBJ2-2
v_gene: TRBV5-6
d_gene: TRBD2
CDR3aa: CASSLSSGRASGELFF
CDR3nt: TGTGCCAGCAGCTTGAGCAGCGGGAGGGCCAGCGGGGAGCTGTTTTTT

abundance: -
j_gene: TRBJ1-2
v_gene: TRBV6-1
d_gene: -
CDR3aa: CASSDFGYTF
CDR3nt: TGTGCCAGCAGTGATTTTGGCTACACCTTC

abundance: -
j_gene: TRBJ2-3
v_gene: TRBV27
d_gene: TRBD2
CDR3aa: CASSSRTSGRRGGTDTQYF
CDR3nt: TGTGCCAGCAGTTCGCGGACTAGCGGGAGGAGGGGCGGCACAGATACGCAGTATTTT

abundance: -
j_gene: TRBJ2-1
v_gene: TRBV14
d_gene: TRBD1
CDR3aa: CASSQVGTGGLGNEQFF
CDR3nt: TGTGCCAGCAGCCAAGTTGGGACAGGGGGCCTGGGGAATGAGCAGTTCTTC

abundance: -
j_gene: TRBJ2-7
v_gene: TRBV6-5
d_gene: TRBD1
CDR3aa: CASSYSTGGLRDEQYF
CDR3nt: TGTGCCAGCAGTTACTCGACAGGGGGCTTACGGGACGAGCAGTACTTC

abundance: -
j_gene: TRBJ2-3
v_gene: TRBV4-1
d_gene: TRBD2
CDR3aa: CASSQDPSGRFSRTDTQYF
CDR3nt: TGCGCCAGCAGCCAAGATCCAAGCGGGAGATTTTCCCGCACAGATACGCAGTATTTT

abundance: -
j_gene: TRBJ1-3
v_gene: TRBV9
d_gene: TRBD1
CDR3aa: CASSAQGAMGNTIYF
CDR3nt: TGTGCCAGCAGCGCACAGGGGGCTATGGGAAACACCATATATTTT

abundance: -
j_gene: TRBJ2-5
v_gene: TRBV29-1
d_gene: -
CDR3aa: CSVQTGRETQYF
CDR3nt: TGCAGCGTCCAGACGGGGAGGGAGACCCAGTACTTC

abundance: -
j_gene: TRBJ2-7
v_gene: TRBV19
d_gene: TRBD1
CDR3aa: CASNTRDRPYEQYF
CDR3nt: TGTGCCAGTAATACCCGGGACAGGCCCTACGAGCAGTACTTC

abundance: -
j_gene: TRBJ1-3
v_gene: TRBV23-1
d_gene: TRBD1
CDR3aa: CASSWAGRGLYGNTIYF
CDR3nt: TGCGCCAGCAGTTGGGCGGGCAGGGGGCTTTATGGAAACACCATATATTTT

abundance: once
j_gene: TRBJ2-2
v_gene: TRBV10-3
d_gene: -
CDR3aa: CAISDVTANTGELFF
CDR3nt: TGTGCCATCAGTGATGTGACAGCGAACACCGGGGAGCTGTTTTTT

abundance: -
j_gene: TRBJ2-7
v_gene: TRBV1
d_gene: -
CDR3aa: CTSSPSRDEQYF
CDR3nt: TGCACCAGCAGTCCGTCCCGGGACGAGCAGTACTTC

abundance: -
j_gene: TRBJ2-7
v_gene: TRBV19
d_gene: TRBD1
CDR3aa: CASSEQGGAYEQYF
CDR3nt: TGTGCCAGTAGTGAACAGGGGGGCGCCTACGAGCAGTACTTC

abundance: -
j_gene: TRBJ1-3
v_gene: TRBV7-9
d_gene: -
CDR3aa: CASSFADSGNTIYF
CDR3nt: TGTGCCAGCAGCTTTGCAGATTCTGGAAACACCATATATTTT

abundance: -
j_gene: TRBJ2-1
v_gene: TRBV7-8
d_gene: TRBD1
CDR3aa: CASSLVGLAGGFYNEQFF
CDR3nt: TGTGCCAGCAGCTTAGTGGGGCTAGCAGGGGGATTTTACAATGAGCAGTTCTTC

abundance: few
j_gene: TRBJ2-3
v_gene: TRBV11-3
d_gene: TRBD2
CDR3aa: CASSKGTSGRADTQYF
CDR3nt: TGTGCCAGCAGCAAAGGGACTAGCGGGAGAGCAGATACGCAGTATTTT

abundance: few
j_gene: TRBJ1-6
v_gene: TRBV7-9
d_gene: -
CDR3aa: CASSLGSGDSPLHF
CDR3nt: TGTGCCAGCAGCTTAGGAAGTGGGGATTCACCCCTCCACTTT

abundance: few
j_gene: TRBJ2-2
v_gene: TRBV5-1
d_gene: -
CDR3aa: CASSLGTGTTNTGELFF
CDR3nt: TGCGCCAGCAGCTTGGGAACGGGGACGACTAACACCGGGGAGCTGTTTTTT

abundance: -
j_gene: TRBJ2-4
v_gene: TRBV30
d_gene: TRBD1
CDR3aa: CAWSATGTGGGYF
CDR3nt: TGTGCCTGGAGTGCTACCGGGACAGGGGGCGGGTACTTC

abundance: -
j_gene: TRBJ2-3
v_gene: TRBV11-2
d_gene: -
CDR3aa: CASSLDGSTDTQYF
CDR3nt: TGTGCCAGCAGCTTAGATGGCTCCACAGATACGCAGTATTTT

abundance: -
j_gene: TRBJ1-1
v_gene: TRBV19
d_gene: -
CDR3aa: CASSIGYRAATEAFF
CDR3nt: TGTGCCAGTAGTATTGGCTACAGGGCGGCCACTGAAGCTTTCTTT

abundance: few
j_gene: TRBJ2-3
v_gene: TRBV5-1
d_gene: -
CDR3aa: CASSGRGAADTQYF
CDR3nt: TGCGCCAGCAGCGGGAGGGGGGCAGCAGATACGCAGTATTTT